These 4 T cell receptor beta chains share one sample of origin, sequenced in a study of T cells in women clearing cervical HPV infection. This table comes from immunoSEQ multiplex PCR, and its TCRdb copy is limited to in-frame clones, with some not included. The sample data list roughly 49,000 clones. The sample taken for sequencing was blood buffy coat. Receptors originate from a woman between 18 and 70 years old with a cervical HPV16 infection that either progressed to CIN3+ or cleared (not recorded which).

Details on this clone: The read gets to within 3 residues of the CDR3 end, and the germline J gene fills in the rest. This chain uses TRBV29-1 with TRBJ1-2; a possible D gene is TRBD1 (5 bases). The CDR3 length is 13 residues. V lost 1 base, J lost 6 bases, and 12 bases lay in between. Germline-derived CDR1 and CDR2 are SQVTM and ANQGSEA. CDR3 residues: CSVEGQGVNGYTF. The CDR3 DNA, read in part, is TGCAGCGTTGAAGGGCAGGGAGTGAATGGC.

As to this clone: The read comes to an end 3 residues before the CDR3 does, leaving the germline J gene to fill in the end. The chain uses TRBV20-1 and TRBJ2-5; 7 nucleotides agree with TRBD2. V shed 2 bases and J 2 bases; nucleotides not matched to a gene: 8. The CDR3 loop spans 15 amino acids. Germline V gene sequence: CDR1 DFQATT, CDR2 SNEGSKA (reference sequence). The chain's CDR3 is CSARLPLAAQETQYF. The CDR3 DNA, read in part, is TGCAGTGCTAGACTACCTCTAGCGGCACAAGAGACC.

Turning to this clone: The CDR3 end is not reached by the read, which stops 3 residues before it; the germline J gene fills it in. The chain combines TRBV27 with TRBJ2-5; D assignment may be TRBD1 or TRBD2 (5 bases each). Germline V CDR1 and CDR2: MNHEY, SMNVEV (reference sequence). Trimming left V 5 bases short and J 2 bases short, with 12 bases between. The CDR3 is 14 amino acids. CDR3 bases read: TGTGCCAGCAGTGAGGGGCAGGGTCAAGAGACC. This encodes CASSEGQGQET. Given in full, the CDR3 is CASSEGQGQETQYF.

Note on this clone: Coverage ceases 3 residues before the CDR3 finishes, and the germline J gene fills in the end. The chain links TRBV28 to TRBJ1-4, with D possibly matching TRBD1 (5 bases). Germline CDR1 and CDR2: MDHEN and SYDVKM. V lost 9 bases, J lost 1 base, and 15 bases lay in between. CDR3 size: 15 residues. This chain's CDR3 is CASSSPGLTNEKLFF. CDR3 DNA, as far as it was read: TGTGCCAGTTCCAGCCCAGGGTTAACTAATGAAAAA.